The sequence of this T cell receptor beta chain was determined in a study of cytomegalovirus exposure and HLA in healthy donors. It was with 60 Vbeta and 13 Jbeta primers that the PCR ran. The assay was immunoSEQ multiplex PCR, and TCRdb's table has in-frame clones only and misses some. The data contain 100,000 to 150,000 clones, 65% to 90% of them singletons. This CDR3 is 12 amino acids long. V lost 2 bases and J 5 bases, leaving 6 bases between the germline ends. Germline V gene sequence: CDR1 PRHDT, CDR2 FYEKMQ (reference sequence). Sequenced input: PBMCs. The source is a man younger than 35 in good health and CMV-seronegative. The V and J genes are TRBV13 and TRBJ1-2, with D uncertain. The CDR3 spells CASSLPRYGYTF. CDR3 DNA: TGTGCCAGCAGCTTACCGCGGTATGGCTACACCTTC. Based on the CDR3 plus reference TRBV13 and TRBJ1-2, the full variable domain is AAGVIQSPRHLIKEKRETATLKCYPIPRHDTVYWYQQGPGQDPQFLISFYEKMQSDKGSIPDRFSAQQFSDYHSELNMSSLELGDSALYFCASSLPRYGYTFGSGTRLTVV.